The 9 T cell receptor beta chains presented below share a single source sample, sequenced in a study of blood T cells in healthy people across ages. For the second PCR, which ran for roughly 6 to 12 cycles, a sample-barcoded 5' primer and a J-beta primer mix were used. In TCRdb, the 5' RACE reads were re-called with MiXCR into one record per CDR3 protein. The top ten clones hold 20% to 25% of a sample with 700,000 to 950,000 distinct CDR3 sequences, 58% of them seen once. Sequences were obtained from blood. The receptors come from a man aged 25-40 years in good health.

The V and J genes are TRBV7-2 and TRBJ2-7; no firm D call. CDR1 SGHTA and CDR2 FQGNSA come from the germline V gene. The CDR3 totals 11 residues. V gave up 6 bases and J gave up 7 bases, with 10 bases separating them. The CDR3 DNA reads TGTGCCAGCAGTCAAGTCGCAGAGCAGTACTTC. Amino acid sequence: CASSQVAEQYF.

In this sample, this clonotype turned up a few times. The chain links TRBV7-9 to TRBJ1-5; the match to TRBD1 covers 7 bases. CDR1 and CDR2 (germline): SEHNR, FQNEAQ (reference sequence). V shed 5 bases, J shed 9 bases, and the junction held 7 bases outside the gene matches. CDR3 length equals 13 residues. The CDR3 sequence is CASSRTGLSPQHF. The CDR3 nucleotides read TGTGCCAGCAGCCGGACAGGACTTTCGCCCCAGCATTTT.

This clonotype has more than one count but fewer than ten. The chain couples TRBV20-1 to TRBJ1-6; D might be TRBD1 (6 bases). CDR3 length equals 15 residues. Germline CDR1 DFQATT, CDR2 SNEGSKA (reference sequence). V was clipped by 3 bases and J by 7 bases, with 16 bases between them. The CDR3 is CSASGGQGWNSPLHF. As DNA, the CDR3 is TGCAGTGCTAGCGGAGGGCAGGGGTGGAATTCACCCCTCCACTTT.

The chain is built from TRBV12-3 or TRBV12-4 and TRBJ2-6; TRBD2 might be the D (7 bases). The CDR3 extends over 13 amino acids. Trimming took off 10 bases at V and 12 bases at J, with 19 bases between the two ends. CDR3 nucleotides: TGTGCCACCAAGCGGGACACCGTAACCGTCCTGACTTTC. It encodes CATKRDTVTVLTF.

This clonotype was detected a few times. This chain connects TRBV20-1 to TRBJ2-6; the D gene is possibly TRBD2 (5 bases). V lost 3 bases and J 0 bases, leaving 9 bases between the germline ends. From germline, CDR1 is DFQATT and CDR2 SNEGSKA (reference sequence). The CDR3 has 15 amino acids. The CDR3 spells CSASHGLSGANVLTF. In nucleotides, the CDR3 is TGCAGTGCTAGTCATGGACTCTCTGGGGCCAACGTCCTGACTTTC.

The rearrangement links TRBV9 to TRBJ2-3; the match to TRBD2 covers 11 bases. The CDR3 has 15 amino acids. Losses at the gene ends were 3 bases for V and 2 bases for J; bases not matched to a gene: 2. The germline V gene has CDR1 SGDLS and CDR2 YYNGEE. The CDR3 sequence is CASSASGGPTDTQYF. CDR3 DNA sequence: TGTGCCAGCAGCGCTAGCGGGGGGCCCACAGATACGCAGTATTTT.

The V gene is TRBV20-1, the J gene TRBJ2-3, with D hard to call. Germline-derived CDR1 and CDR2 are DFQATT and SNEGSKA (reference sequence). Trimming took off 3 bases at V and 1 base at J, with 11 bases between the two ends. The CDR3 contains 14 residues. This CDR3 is CSARVVGGTDTQYF. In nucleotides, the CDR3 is TGCAGTGCTAGGGTGGTCGGTGGCACAGATACGCAGTATTTT.

CDR3 bases: TGTGCCGGTCGACAAGCAGGGTATGGCTACACCTTC. It encodes CAGRQAGYGYTF. V and J are TRBV2 and TRBJ1-2; D might be TRBD1 (5 bases). Per the germline V gene, CDR1 is SNHLY and CDR2 is FYNNEI. There are 12 residues in the CDR3. The ends were cut back, 11 bases at V and 5 bases at J, with 15 bases in the middle.

CDR3 loop: CASSLDTASASYTF. Here the CDR3 DNA reads TGCGCCAGCAGCTTGGACACGGCGTCGGCTAGCTACACCTTC. The gene calls are TRBV5-1 and TRBJ1-2, with D unclear. Germline CDR1 is SGHRS and CDR2 is YFSETQ. V dropped 0 bases and J dropped 9 bases, with 15 bases sitting between them. The CDR3 is 14 residues long.